These 23 T cell receptor beta chains came from one sample sequenced in a study of T-cell reconstitution after alpha-beta-depleted transplantation in children. As it was prepared, the TCRbeta library received unique molecular identifiers. TCRdb re-analysed the PCR reads in MiXCR, keeping a single row per CDR3 protein. Of hundreds of thousands of distinct CDR3 sequences detected, around 11% appear once; the ten largest clones hold approximately 2.9%. This sample comprised PBMCs from the stem cell graft donor, obtained from the stem cell graft. These receptors were obtained from a human donor who donated a stem cell graft to a child with acute lymphoblastic leukemia.

This clonotype has only a few counts. The chain recombines TRBV6-1 with TRBJ1-4, with a tentative D call TRBD1 (5 bases). The CDR3 is 15 amino acids. The germline CDR1 and CDR2 sequences are MNHNS and SASEGT. Trimming removed 5 bases from V and 10 bases from J, with 20 bases in between. The CDR3 sequence: CASSTQGPEVGKLFF. Here the CDR3 DNA reads TGTGCCAGCAGTACGCAGGGACCCGAGGTTGGAAAACTGTTTTTT.

This clonotype was seen many times. The rearrangement links TRBV5-1 to TRBJ2-7; D not resolved. The V end was cut by 0 bases, the J end by 7 bases, with 8 bases between. CDR1 and CDR2 from the germline V gene are SGHRS and YFSETQ. The CDR3 consists of 12 residues. CDR3 region: CASSLASEEQYF. The CDR3 coding sequence is TGCGCCAGCAGCTTGGCCTCAGAAGAGCAGTACTTC.

This clonotype was found many times. This chain links TRBV29-1 with TRBJ2-7; either TRBD1 or TRBD2 may supply D (5 bases each). CDR1 and CDR2 (germline): SQVTM, ANQGSEA. The CDR3 is made up of 14 amino acids. V was trimmed by 1 base and J by 4 bases, leaving 14 bases between them. The CDR3 nucleotides are TGCAGCGTTGAAGTGTATGGGGGAACGTACGAGCAGTACTTC. Its protein product is CSVEVYGGTYEQYF.

Details on this clonotype: One end of the junction varies from germline; a read error may be responsible. This chain links TRBV7-2 with TRBJ1-5; weak D call: TRBD1 (5 bases). Germline-derived CDR1 and CDR2 are SGHTA and FQGNSA. This CDR3 comprises 15 residues. CDR3 sequence (DNA): TGTGCCAGCAGCTTAGTGGCAGGGCTCGATCAGCCCCAGAATTTT. This encodes CASSLVAGLDQPQNF.

This clonotype has at least ten counts. J is TRBJ2-4 and V is TRBV5-1, with a possible D match to TRBD1 (6 bases). From germline, CDR1 is SGHRS and CDR2 YFSETQ. The CDR3 totals 18 residues. V was shortened by 1 base and J by 0 bases, with 17 bases between the two germline ends. The CDR3 nucleotides read TGCGCCAGCAGCTTGTTGACAGGAGCTACACTAGCCAAAAACATTCAGTACTTC. Translating gives CASSLLTGATLAKNIQYF.

This clonotype was observed many times. In DNA form, the CDR3 reads TGTGCCAGCAGCCCCTTAGGTTACAATGAGCAGTTCTTC. This gives the protein CASSPLGYNEQFF. V and J are TRBV7-9 and TRBJ2-1; D remains unclear. Germline-derived CDR1 and CDR2 are SEHNR and FQNEAQ (reference sequence). The CDR3 sequence is 13 residues long. V was pared by 5 bases and J by 4 bases, with 9 bases between.

This clonotype came up many times. V and J are TRBV28 and TRBJ2-3; D remains ambiguous. Trimming took 3 bases from V and 11 from J, leaving 12 bases between them. There are 12 residues in the CDR3. Looked up from germline, CDR1 is MDHEN and CDR2 is SYDVKM. DNA for the CDR3: TGTGCCAGCAGTTTCCCCGTCGCCAGGCAGTATTTT. Translating gives CASSFPVARQYF.

This clonotype was counted between two and nine times. The chain carries TRBV12-3 or TRBV12-4 and TRBJ2-7, with 12 bases that match TRBD1. This CDR3 has 15 residues. The V gene end was trimmed by 6 bases and the J gene end by 5 bases; junction bases not matched to a gene: 8. This chain's CDR3 is CASSSRDRGLDEQYF. The CDR3 nucleotides read TGTGCCAGCAGCAGCCGGGACAGGGGGCTGGACGAGCAGTACTTC.

This clonotype was seen repeatedly, ten times or more. This rearrangement joins TRBV5-1 to TRBJ2-7; no reliable D call. V lost 0 bases and J 2 bases, leaving 12 bases between the germline ends. The CDR3 contains 15 residues. The V gene's germline CDR1 is SGHRS and CDR2 YFSETQ. Written as DNA, the CDR3 is TGCGCCAGCAGCTTGGGACTGGAACCAACCTACGAGCAGTACTTC. It yields the protein CASSLGLEPTYEQYF.

The table lists this clonotype with many counts. DNA of the CDR3: TGTGCCAGCAGATCCACTCTAGCGGGGGGTCGCACAGATACGCAGTATTTT. It translates to CASRSTLAGGRTDTQYF. The genes are TRBV27 and TRBJ2-3, with 11 nucleotides matching TRBD2. Trimming took 6 bases from V and 1 from J; bases not matched to a gene: 9. Germline V gives CDR1 MNHEY, CDR2 SMNVEV (reference sequence). The CDR3 has 17 amino acids.

This clonotype occurred many times. The chain has TRBV3-1 and TRBJ1-2; TRBD1 matches at 10 bases. Germline-derived CDR1 and CDR2 are LGHDT and YNNKEL (reference sequence). The V gene end was trimmed by 1 base and the J gene end by 7 bases; junction bases not matched to a gene: 3. The CDR3 length is 14 residues. The DNA of the CDR3 is TGTGCCAGCAGCCAAGGGGACAGGGGTGTTGGCTACACCTTC. Its translation: CASSQGDRGVGYTF.

This clonotype has a count of ten or more. V and J are TRBV6-1 and TRBJ2-1; 13 bases are shared with TRBD2. CDR1 and CDR2 (germline): MNHNS, SASEGT. The CDR3 loop spans 19 amino acids. V was clipped by 5 bases and J by 7 bases; unmatched bases: 17. The CDR3 is CASSPTFLTSGGAENEQFF. CDR3 DNA sequence: TGTGCCAGCAGTCCTACCTTTTTAACTAGCGGGGGGGCTGAGAATGAGCAGTTCTTC.

This clonotype was detected ten times or more. The chain combines TRBV6-5 with TRBJ1-1; no clear D gene. Germline V lookup: CDR1 MNHEY, CDR2 SVGAGI. Deletions cut 0 bases from V and 2 bases from J, with 19 bases between. This CDR3 has 18 residues. The CDR3 nucleotides read TGTGCCAGCAGTTACTCGACGGCCGCGAGGGCGGCCAACACTGAAGCTTTCTTT. Amino acid sequence: CASSYSTAARAANTEAFF.

This clonotype was detected a few times. This sequence joins TRBV20-1 and TRBJ1-1; D is unclear. The ends were cut back, 2 bases at V and 0 bases at J, with 16 bases in the middle. This CDR3 has 16 amino acids. Germline CDR1 DFQATT, CDR2 SNEGSKA (reference sequence). The CDR3 DNA is TGCAGTGCTAGACACCTTATGGGGAGGGTGAACACTGAAGCTTTCTTT. Residues: CSARHLMGRVNTEAFF.

With regard to this clonotype: Given a much more abundant clone one base away, this may be a read error. The V and J genes are TRBV6-5 and TRBJ2-2; 7 bases map to TRBD2. The CDR3 is made up of 16 amino acids. Looked up from germline, CDR1 is MNHEY and CDR2 is SVGAGI. The CDR3 loop reads CASSYSGGTNTEELFF. The DNA for the CDR3 is TGTGCCAGCAGTTACTCGGGGGGGACGAACACCGAGGAGCTGTTTTTT.

This clonotype was found many times. V usage is TRBV6-5 and J usage is TRBJ2-7; D is undetermined. CDR3 length equals 11 residues. Germline CDR1 reads MNHEY; CDR2 reads SVGAGI. V lost 8 bases and J 6 bases, leaving 11 bases between the germline ends. The CDR3 sequence: CASGDRVEQYF. CDR3 nucleotides: TGTGCCAGCGGAGATCGGGTCGAGCAGTACTTC.

This clonotype was picked up a small number of times. The chain uses TRBV2 and TRBJ1-2; TRBD1 is a possible D gene (5 bases). The length of the CDR3 is 15 residues. Germline CDR1 is SNHLY and CDR2 is FYNNEI. The V end lost 4 bases, the J end lost 0 bases, and 12 bases lay between the germline ends. CDR3 loop: CASSVGGGANYGYTF. The CDR3 nucleotides read TGTGCCAGCAGTGTTGGTGGGGGAGCTAACTATGGCTACACCTTC.

This clonotype was seen repeatedly, ten times or more. V and J are TRBV5-1 and TRBJ2-5, with D possibly matching TRBD1 (7 bases). CDR3 length: 16 residues. Germline V gene data show CDR1 as SGHRS and CDR2 as YFSETQ. V lost 4 bases and J 3 bases, leaving 19 bases between the germline ends. CDR3 bases: TGCGCCAGCAGCCCACGACAGGGAGGTGGCGAAGAGACCCAGTACTTC. Its translation: CASSPRQGGGEETQYF. The full variable domain, its missing parts supplied by reference TRBV5-1 and TRBJ2-5, is KAGVTQTPRYLIKTRGQQVTLSCSPISGHRSVSWYQQTPGQGLQFLFEYFSETQRNKGNFPGRFSGRQFSNSRSEMNVSTLELGDSALYLCASSPRQGGGEETQYFGPGTRLLVL.

This clonotype was seen repeatedly, ten times or more. The chain couples TRBV9 to TRBJ2-7; D is possibly TRBD2 (6 bases). Per the germline V gene, CDR1 is SGDLS and CDR2 is YYNGEE. This CDR3 has 15 amino acids. V dropped 3 bases and J dropped 2 bases, with 15 bases sitting between them. The CDR3, as DNA: TGTGCCAGCAGCGCTTACCGGGACTGGACCTACGAGCAGTACTTC. Its translation: CASSAYRDWTYEQYF.

This clonotype was seen repeatedly, ten times or more. V usage is TRBV12-5 and J usage is TRBJ1-1; no definite D call. V was pared by 6 bases and J by 3 bases, with 14 bases between. Germline-derived CDR1 and CDR2 are LGHNT and FRNRAP. The CDR3 sequence is 14 residues long. The CDR3 reads CASGDDRRDTEAFF. For the CDR3, the DNA is TGTGCTAGTGGAGACGACCGGCGGGACACTGAAGCTTTCTTT. The variable domain in full, completed from reference TRBV12-5 and TRBJ1-1, reads DARVTQTPRHKVTEMGQEVTMRCQPILGHNTVFWYRQTMMQGLELLAYFRNRAPLDDSGMPKDRFSAEMPDATLATLKIQPSEPRDSAVYFCASGDDRRDTEAFFGQGTRLTVV.

At least ten counts were recorded for this clonotype. The gene calls are TRBV7-9 and TRBJ2-1; 8 nucleotides align to TRBD2. The V gene's germline CDR1 is SEHNR and CDR2 FQNEAQ (reference sequence). V shed 5 bases, J shed 5 bases, and the junction held 8 bases outside the gene matches. There are 15 residues in the CDR3. The CDR3 coding sequence is TGTGCCAGCAGCCTACTAGCGGACCTTCACAATGAGCAGTTCTTC. Its translation: CASSLLADLHNEQFF.

The chain carries TRBV4-2 and TRBJ2-1; tentative D call: TRBD2 (6 bases). The CDR3 is 15 residues long. CDR1 is LGHNA, CDR2 YNFKEQ, per germline. Trimming pared 10 bases from V and 8 bases from J, leaving 24 bases between. The CDR3 region has the DNA TGTGCCATGGCCCCGGGGCGGGACCTGATCGATGAGCAGTTCTTC. It yields the protein CAMAPGRDLIDEQFF.

At least ten counts were recorded for this clonotype. This sequence joins TRBV11-2 and TRBJ2-3, with 8 bases identical to TRBD2. In germline, CDR1 is SGHAT, CDR2 FQNNGV. Trimming removed 3 bases from V and 0 bases from J; junction bases left unmatched: 8. The CDR3 is 17 residues long. CDR3 bases: TGTGCCAGCAGCTTTAAGGCTAGCGGGCAGAGCACAGATACGCAGTATTTT. This codes for CASSFKASGQSTDTQYF.